This T cell receptor (beta chain) was obtained from a study of T cell responses to AZD1222 COVID-19 vaccine (dated by TCRdb to the early 2020s). Context from the whole study: AZD1222 recipients given second doses at about 4 weeks or at about 12 weeks were pooled, since spike-specific TCR depth and breadth were not found to differ between the two schedules. TCR sequencing covered over 230 trial participants: 207 given two doses of AZD1222 and around 26 given two doses of MenACWY control vaccine. Trial participants were enrolled into age subgroups of 18-55, 56-69 and 70-plus years, which contained 148, 28 and 57 TCR-sequenced participants, respectively. The paper's findings and limits, for the study overall: In the small 56-69-year group, the increase in depth fell short of significance, most likely because of low power. Nearly half of unique spike-specific TCRs reportedly recognized epitopes outside regions mutated in the B.1.351 and B.1.1.7 variants. After two AZD1222 doses, spike-specific TCR breadth and depth were significantly higher than at day 0 and than in MenACWY recipients. Because no day 14 peak-response samples were available, the repertoires could be characterized only after the peak T cell response. Conclusions about previously exposed vaccinees are limited, since just five to seven AZD1222 recipients were seropositive for SARS-CoV-2 at baseline. Most participants were white British and females outnumbered males, and the authors suggested that clonal diversity may have been underestimated. Vaccine-associated CD4 TCRs spanned the whole spike protein, with dominant responses in regions 160-218 and 743-854.

The CDR3 regions of human TCRbeta chains were subjected to immunosequencing. The authors' pipeline ran thus. TCRs in the repertoires were compared against a reference library of SARS-CoV-2-specific TCRs that had been generated with the MIRA antigen-specificity platform. Breadth meant the fraction of unique TCRs that were SARS-CoV-2-associated, whereas depth meant the fraction of total T cells that were SARS-CoV-2-associated. Using the MIRA data, every spike-specific TCR was mapped to the spike region that the TCR reacted to and assigned to either a CD4 or a CD8 class. Log10-transformed breadth and depth values were compared by one-way ANOVA with Sidak's multiple comparisons tests. TCRdb took over this immuneACCESS table, retaining in-frame rearrangements with V and J assigned. Such tables are incomplete; in checked studies, under half of the missing clones stem from an unresolved V gene, and the remainder is unexplained. The DNA was the basis for D and trimming; V, J and clone size are from that table. The sample data list approximately 170,000 clones, and approximately 93% of these were observed just once. The leading ten clones occupy around 4.3% of the sample.

Including the terminal cysteine and phenylalanine, the CDR3 comprises 13 residues. Solely the CDR3 DNA is kept, with 39 bases framed from the first base. In the germline V gene (reference sequence), CDR1 corresponds to SEHNR and CDR2 to FQNEAQ. Trimming takes 4 bases off V and 7 bases off J; junction bases not matched to a gene: 6. The time point label, as the study defines it: baseline before first vaccination. The vaccinee samples were drawn from two UK trials, COV001 and COV002, one of which was a single-blind randomized controlled phase 2/3 trial testing AZD1222 (ChAdOx1 nCoV-19) in healthy adults. For TCRbeta chain sequencing, PBMC samples were collected from trial participants at day 0 and at day 28 after the second dose. As concerns this clone: The specificity of this receptor is unknown. The input lacks base qualities; no much larger clone sits a single base away.

The origin of this receptor is an adult in good health. The chain employs TRBV7-9 and TRBJ1-2; 7 junctional bases match TRBD1. Sequenced material: peripheral blood, taken on day 0 of AZD1222 vaccination. The nucleotide sequence reads as follows: TGTGCCAGCAGCTCCGACAGGGTCGGTGGCTACACCTTC. Its translation is CASSSDRVGGYTF.